This T cell receptor beta chain was profiled in a study of identical twins. Findings of the study overall: Cord blood beta clonotypes that were abundant carried fewer insertions, and memory repertoires showed no such trend.

Using its own MiXCR run on the 5' RACE reads, TCRdb lists one record per CDR3 protein. The table records around 500,000 distinct CDR3 sequences, around 14% of them present only once. Notes on this clonotype: What it binds is unknown.

This CDR3 spans 15 amino acids. Trimming removed 10 bases at V and 0 bases at J, with 13 bases between. Germline V CDR1 and CDR2: SGHVS, FQNEAQ. The same specimen was also included in a second study, on yellow fever vaccine responses in identical twins.

The receptor comes from a young woman in good health. Source material: CD4+ T cells sorted from blood. V gene TRBV7-8 combines with J gene TRBJ2-6; D call uncertain. This CDR3 reads CAISRTGSGANVLTF. Here the CDR3 DNA reads TGTGCCATAAGCAGGACCGGCTCTGGGGCCAACGTCCTGACTTTC.